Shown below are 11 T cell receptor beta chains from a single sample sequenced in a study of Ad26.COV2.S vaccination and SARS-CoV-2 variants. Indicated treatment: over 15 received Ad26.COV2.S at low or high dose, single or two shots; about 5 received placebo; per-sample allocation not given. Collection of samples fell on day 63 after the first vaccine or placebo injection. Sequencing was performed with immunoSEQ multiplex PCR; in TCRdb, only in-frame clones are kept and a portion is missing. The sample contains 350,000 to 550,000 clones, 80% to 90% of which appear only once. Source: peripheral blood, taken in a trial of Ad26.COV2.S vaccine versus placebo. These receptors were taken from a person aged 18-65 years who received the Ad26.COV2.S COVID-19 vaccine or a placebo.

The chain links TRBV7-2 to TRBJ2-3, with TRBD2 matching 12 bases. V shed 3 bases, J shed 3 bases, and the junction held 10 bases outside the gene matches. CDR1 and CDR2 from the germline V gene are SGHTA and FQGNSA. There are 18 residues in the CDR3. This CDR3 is CASSFPSGRARATDTQYF. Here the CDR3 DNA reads TGTGCCAGCAGCTTTCCTAGCGGGAGGGCGCGAGCAACAGATACGCAGTATTTT. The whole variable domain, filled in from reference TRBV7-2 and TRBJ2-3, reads GAGVSQSPSNKVTEKGKDVELRCDPISGHTALYWYRQSLGQGLEFLIYFQGNSAPDKSGLPSDRFSAERTGGSVSTLTIQRTQQEDSAVYLCASSFPSGRARATDTQYFGPGTRLTVL.

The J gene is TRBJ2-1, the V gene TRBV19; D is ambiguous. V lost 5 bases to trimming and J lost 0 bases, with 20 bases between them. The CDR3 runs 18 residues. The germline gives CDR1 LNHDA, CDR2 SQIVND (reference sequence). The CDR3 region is CASSFAPDGYYSYNEQFF. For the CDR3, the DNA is TGTGCCAGTAGTTTTGCCCCCGACGGTTACTACTCCTACAATGAGCAGTTCTTC.

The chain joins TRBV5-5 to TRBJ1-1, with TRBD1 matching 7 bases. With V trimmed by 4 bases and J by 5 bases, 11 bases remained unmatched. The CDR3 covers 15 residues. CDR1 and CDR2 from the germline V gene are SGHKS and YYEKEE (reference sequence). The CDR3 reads CASSELTGVMTEAFF. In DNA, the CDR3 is TGTGCCAGCAGCGAACTCACAGGGGTGATGACTGAAGCTTTCTTT.

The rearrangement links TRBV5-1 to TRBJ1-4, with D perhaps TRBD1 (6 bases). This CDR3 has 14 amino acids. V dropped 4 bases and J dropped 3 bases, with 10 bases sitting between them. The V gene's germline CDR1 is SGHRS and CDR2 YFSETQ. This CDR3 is CASSDGQPNEKLFF. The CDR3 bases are TGCGCCAGCAGCGACGGACAGCCTAATGAAAAACTGTTTTTT.

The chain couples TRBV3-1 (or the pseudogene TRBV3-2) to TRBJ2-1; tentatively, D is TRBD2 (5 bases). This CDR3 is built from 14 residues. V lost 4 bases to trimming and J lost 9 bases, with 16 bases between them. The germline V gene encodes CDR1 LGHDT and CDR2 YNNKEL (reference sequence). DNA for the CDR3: TGTGCCAGCAGCCTTACCATCCGGGAAAGTGAGCAGTTCTTC. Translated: CASSLTIRESEQFF.

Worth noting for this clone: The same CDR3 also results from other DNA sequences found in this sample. CDR3 nucleotide sequence: TGTGCCAGCAGTTACCCGGGACAGGGAAGCAATCAGCCCCAGCATTTT. Translated: CASSYPGQGSNQPQHF. The chain employs TRBV6-5 and TRBJ1-5; 9 bases fit TRBD1. CDR1 is MNHEY, CDR2 SVGAGI, per germline. The CDR3 spans 16 residues. Trimming took 2 bases from V and 1 from J; bases not matched to a gene: 3.

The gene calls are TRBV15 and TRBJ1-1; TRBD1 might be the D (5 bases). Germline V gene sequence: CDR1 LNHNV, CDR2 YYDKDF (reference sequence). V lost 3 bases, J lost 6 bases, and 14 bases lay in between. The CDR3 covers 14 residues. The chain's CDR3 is CATSSRGVGAEAFF. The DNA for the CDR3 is TGTGCCACCAGCAGTCGGGGAGTAGGGGCTGAAGCTTTCTTT. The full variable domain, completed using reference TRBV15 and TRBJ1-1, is DAMVIQNPRYQVTQFGKPVTLSCSQTLNHNVMYWYQQKSSQAPKLLFHYYDKDFNNEADTPDNFQSRRPNTSFCFLDIRSPGLGDTAMYLCATSSRGVGAEAFFGQGTRLTVV.

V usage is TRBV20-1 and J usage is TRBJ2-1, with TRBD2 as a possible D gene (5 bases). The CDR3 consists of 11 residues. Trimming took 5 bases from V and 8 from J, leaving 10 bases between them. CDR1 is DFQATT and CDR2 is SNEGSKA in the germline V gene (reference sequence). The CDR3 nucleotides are TGCAGTGCTGAAGGGCGGGATGAGCAGTTCTTC. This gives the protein CSAEGRDEQFF.

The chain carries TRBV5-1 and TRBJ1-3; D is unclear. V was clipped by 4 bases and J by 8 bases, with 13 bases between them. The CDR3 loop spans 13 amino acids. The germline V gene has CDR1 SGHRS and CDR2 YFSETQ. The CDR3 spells CASSADPGDTIYF. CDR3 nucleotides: TGCGCCAGCAGCGCGGACCCCGGGGACACCATATATTTT.

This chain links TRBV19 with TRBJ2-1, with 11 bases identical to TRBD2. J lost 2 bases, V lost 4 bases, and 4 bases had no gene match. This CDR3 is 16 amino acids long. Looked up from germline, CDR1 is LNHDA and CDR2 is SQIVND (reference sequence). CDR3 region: CASSSMGLAAYNEQFF. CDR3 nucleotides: TGTGCCAGTAGTAGTATGGGACTAGCGGCCTACAATGAGCAGTTCTTC.

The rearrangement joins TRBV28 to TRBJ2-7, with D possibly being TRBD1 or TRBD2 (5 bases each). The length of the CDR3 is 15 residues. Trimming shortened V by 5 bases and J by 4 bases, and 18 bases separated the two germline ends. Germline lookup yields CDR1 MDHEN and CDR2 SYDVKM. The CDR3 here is CASSPRGDRGYEQYV. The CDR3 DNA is TGTGCCAGCAGTCCTCGGGGAGACAGAGGATACGAGCAGTACGTC.